The 23 T cell receptor beta chains below come from one sample, sequenced in a study of T cell repertoires in cytomegalovirus infection. These TCRs are of unknown antigen specificity. TCRdb reprocessed the reads via MiXCR and lists one record per CDR3 protein. The sample contains some 900,000 distinct CDR3 sequences, approximately 32% of which appear only once. The specimen comprised cultured CD8+ T cells from PBMCs, sampled from culture after CMV antigen stimulation. These receptors were obtained from a human donor in good health (CMV status not recorded). Some clones in this sample may be carry-over from other donors' samples.

This clonotype was detected only a few times. The chain joins TRBV19 to TRBJ1-2; a weak D match, TRBD1 (5 bases). Trimming pared 6 bases from V and 5 bases from J, leaving 13 bases between. The germline gives CDR1 LNHDA, CDR2 SQIVND (reference sequence). This CDR3 spans 13 amino acids. The CDR3 DNA follows: TGTGCCAGTAGCATTGACAGCGTTTATGGCTACACCTTC. Protein product: CASSIDSVYGYTF.

The V and J genes are TRBV29-1 and TRBJ1-5, with D tentatively TRBD1 (6 bases). The CDR3 is made up of 13 amino acids. Germline V CDR1 and CDR2: SQVTM, ANQGSEA. Trimming pared 5 bases from V and 3 bases from J, leaving 11 bases between. DNA for the CDR3: TGCAGCGTTCAAACAGGGACCAATCAGCCCCAGCATTTT. Protein sequence: CSVQTGTNQPQHF.

This clonotype was recorded a few times. The rearrangement links TRBV3-1 to TRBJ2-1; D gene unclear. In germline, CDR1 is LGHDT, CDR2 YNNKEL (reference sequence). The CDR3 contains 12 residues. V dropped 6 bases and J dropped 7 bases, with 10 bases sitting between them. CDR3 amino acids: CASSRLRNEQFF. CDR3 DNA: TGTGCCAGCAGTCGATTGAGGAATGAGCAGTTCTTC.

This clonotype came up a few times. The chain has TRBV3-1 and TRBJ1-4, with D unresolved. The germline V gene has CDR1 LGHDT and CDR2 YNNKEL (reference sequence). The CDR3 extends over 15 amino acids. The V and J ends lost 1 base and 3 bases respectively, with 9 bases between them. As DNA, the CDR3 is TGTGCCAGCAGCCAAGCCCTCCAGCCTAATGAAAAACTGTTTTTT. Amino acids: CASSQALQPNEKLFF. The full variable domain, in which reference TRBV3-1 and TRBJ1-4 provide the parts outside the CDR3, is DTAVSQTPKYLVTQMGNDKSIKCEQNLGHDTMYWYKQDSKKFLKIMFSYNNKELIINETVPNRFSPKSPDKAHLNLHINSLELGDSAVYFCASSQALQPNEKLFFGSGTQLSVL.

This clonotype was found once. As DNA, the CDR3 is TGTGCCATCAGTGGTGGAGTTAGCCCGCCCGCATATCATGAGCAGTTCTTC. Its translation: CAISGGVSPPAYHEQFF. J is TRBJ2-1 and V is TRBV10-3; no firm D call. This CDR3 spans 17 amino acids. V lost 4 bases to trimming and J lost 8 bases, with 24 bases between them. The germline V gene has CDR1 ENHRY and CDR2 SYGVKD.

CDR3 loop: CASSPGTAGQPQHF. CDR3 DNA sequence: TGTGCCAGCAGTCCCGGGACAGCAGGTCAGCCCCAGCATTTT. The J gene is TRBJ1-5, the V gene TRBV27; the match to TRBD1 covers 7 bases. The germline CDR1 and CDR2 sequences are MNHEY and SMNVEV (reference sequence). The CDR3 contains 14 residues. V was clipped by 5 bases and J by 6 bases; unmatched bases: 7.

The chain couples TRBV19 to TRBJ2-5; 8 bases align to TRBD1. The CDR3 totals 13 residues. Germline loops: CDR1 LNHDA, CDR2 SQIVND (reference sequence). The junction had 7 bases not matched to a gene; V was cut back by 4 bases and J by 9 bases. Written as DNA, the CDR3 is TGTGCCAGTAGTAAGGGACAGGCCGTAGCCCAGTACTTC. Its protein product is CASSKGQAVAQYF. Drawing the rest from reference TRBV19 and TRBJ2-5, the complete variable domain is DGGITQSPKYLFRKEGQNVTLSCEQNLNHDAMYWYRQDPGQGLRLIYYSQIVNDFQKGDIAEGYSVSREKKESFPLTVTSAQKNPTAFYLCASSKGQAVAQYFGPGTRLLVL.

The rearrangement joins TRBV19 to TRBJ1-6; maybe TRBD1 (6 bases). The CDR3 is 13 residues long. V gave up 10 bases and J gave up 13 bases, with 20 bases separating them. In germline, CDR1 is LNHDA, CDR2 SQIVND (reference sequence). The chain's CDR3 is CATCGGFSSPLHF. Here the CDR3 DNA reads TGTGCCACCTGTGGGGGCTTCAGTTCCCCCCTCCACTTT.

This rearrangement joins TRBV7-2 to TRBJ1-1; D is undetermined. The germline V and J ends were trimmed by 5 bases and 5 bases, with 12 bases remaining between them. CDR1 and CDR2 from the germline V gene are SGHTA and FQGNSA. CDR3 length: 13 residues. The CDR3 region is CASSPWSGTEAFF. The CDR3 nucleotides read TGTGCCAGCAGCCCCTGGAGTGGGACTGAAGCTTTCTTT.

For this clonotype: This may come from a read error, since a much larger clone is one base off. The conserved final phenylalanine or tryptophan is absent from the CDR3, which likely points to a read error. This rearrangement joins TRBV7-8 to TRBJ2-3; 8 bases are shared with TRBD2. J lost 11 bases, V lost 1 base, and 8 bases had no gene match. Germline V gene sequence: CDR1 SGHVS, CDR2 FQNEAQ. The CDR3 has 14 amino acids. Written as DNA, the CDR3 is TGTGCCAGCAGCTTAGTTAGCGGGGCAATGGAGCAGTATTCT. It is translated as CASSLVSGAMEQYS.

This clonotype was seen once. The rearrangement joins TRBV27 to TRBJ2-7; D remains ambiguous. The CDR3 sequence is 14 residues long. CDR1 and CDR2 (germline): MNHEY, SMNVEV (reference sequence). With 2 bases removed from V and 3 bases from J, the gap between germline ends came to 11 bases. The CDR3 DNA reads as TGTGCCAGCAGTTTAAAAGGGCTAGACTACGAGCAGTACGTC. It codes for CASSLKGLDYEQYV.

This chain joins TRBV27 and TRBJ2-1; 7 bases fit TRBD1. With 2 bases clipped from V and 15 bases from J, the junction kept 7 bases outside the gene matches. Germline loops: CDR1 MNHEY, CDR2 SMNVEV (reference sequence). The CDR3 is made up of 12 amino acids. CDR3 sequence (DNA): TGTGCCAGCAGTTTACTAACGGACAGGCCGTTCTTC. The encoded protein is CASSLLTDRPFF.

This clonotype appeared many times. The rearrangement uses TRBV7-2 and TRBJ2-1; no clear D. The germline V gene has CDR1 SGHTA and CDR2 FQGNSA. The CDR3 has 15 residues. Trimming took off 5 bases at V and 8 bases at J, with 19 bases between the two ends. CDR3 region: CASSLSSLTWDEQFF. Here the CDR3 DNA reads TGTGCCAGCAGCCTTAGTAGCCTTACATGGGATGAGCAGTTCTTC. The whole variable domain, filled in from reference TRBV7-2 and TRBJ2-1, reads GAGVSQSPSNKVTEKGKDVELRCDPISGHTALYWYRQSLGQGLEFLIYFQGNSAPDKSGLPSDRFSAERTGGSVSTLTIQRTQQEDSAVYLCASSLSSLTWDEQFFGPGTRLTVL.

This chain uses TRBV20-1 with TRBJ2-7; 9 bases map to TRBD2. The CDR3 runs to 15 residues. Looked up from germline, CDR1 is DFQATT and CDR2 is SNEGSKA (reference sequence). The junction had 6 bases not matched to a gene; V was cut back by 1 base and J by 2 bases. The CDR3 sequence: CSARAMGLAPYEQYF. CDR3 in DNA: TGCAGTGCTAGAGCGATGGGACTAGCCCCCTACGAGCAGTACTTC.

The chain has TRBV10-3 and TRBJ2-3; TRBD2 is a possible D gene (5 bases). Germline CDR1 ENHRY, CDR2 SYGVKD. V dropped 3 bases and J dropped 2 bases, with 9 bases sitting between them. This CDR3 spans 14 amino acids. DNA for the CDR3: TGTGCCATCAGTGACCCCGGGGACACAGATACGCAGTATTTT. Translating it yields CAISDPGDTDTQYF.

Ten or more counts support this clonotype. The chain has TRBV7-6 and TRBJ1-3, with a tentative D call TRBD1 (6 bases). Per germline, CDR1 SGHVS and CDR2 FNYEAQ. V was shortened by 3 bases and J by 0 bases, with 21 bases between the two germline ends. The CDR3 spans 19 residues. CDR3: CASSLREGGSLVSGNTIYF. DNA for the CDR3: TGTGCCAGCAGCTTGAGAGAGGGGGGCAGCTTAGTCTCTGGAAACACCATATATTTT.

V and J are TRBV4-1 and TRBJ1-1; D is unclear. The V gene's germline CDR1 is MGHRA and CDR2 YSYEKL. The CDR3 contains 15 residues. V shed 1 base and J shed 1 base, with 10 bases lying between them. The CDR3 bases are TGCGCCAGCAGCCAAGTACCCACAGAGAACACTGAAGCTTTCTTT. Translating gives CASSQVPTENTEAFF.

This clonotype has more than one count but fewer than ten. J is TRBJ1-1 and V is TRBV4-3; possibly TRBD1 for D (5 bases). The germline V and J ends were trimmed by 3 bases and 4 bases, with 9 bases remaining between them. The CDR3 is made up of 13 amino acids. The germline V gene encodes CDR1 LGHNA and CDR2 YSLEER. CDR3 in amino acids: CASSQGEGTEAFF. CDR3 bases: TGCGCCAGCAGCCAGGGGGAAGGCACTGAAGCTTTCTTT.

The chain recombines TRBV3-1 with TRBJ2-1, with unresolved D. The germline V gene has CDR1 LGHDT and CDR2 YNNKEL (reference sequence). The CDR3 length is 15 residues. The V and J ends lost 1 base and 3 bases respectively, with 10 bases between them. The CDR3 sequence is CASSQGPFSYNEQFF. The CDR3 DNA reads TGTGCCAGCAGCCAAGGCCCGTTCAGCTACAATGAGCAGTTCTTC.

The V call is TRBV7-6, the J call TRBJ1-2, with D possibly TRBD1 on 6 matching bases. The germline CDR1 and CDR2 sequences are SGHVS and FNYEAQ. The CDR3 contains 15 residues. V was cut by 1 base and J by 8 bases, with 17 bases left in between. CDR3 amino acids: CASSLGFDRKSGYTF. Written as DNA, the CDR3 is TGTGCCAGCAGCTTAGGGTTTGACAGGAAGTCGGGCTACACCTTC.

A word on this clonotype: A much larger clone lies one base from this, so it may be a read error. The rearrangement links TRBV7-8 to TRBJ2-7; 7 bases fit TRBD2. CDR3 size: 18 residues. In germline, CDR1 is SGHVS, CDR2 FQNEAQ. The junction had 20 bases not matched to a gene; V was cut back by 5 bases and J by 4 bases. The CDR3 region is CASSPSPMSVREGYEQYF. DNA for the CDR3: TGTGCCAGCAGCCCATCGCCCATGTCGGTGAGGGAGGGGTACGAGCAGTACTTC.

The V and J genes are TRBV12-3 or TRBV12-4 and TRBJ2-1, with TRBD1 matching 9 bases. CDR3 length: 15 residues. Trimming at V came to 5 bases and at J to 5 bases, leaving 7 bases not matched to a gene. CDR3 bases: TGTGCCAGCAGTCTCAGGGACAGGGTAAACAATGAGCAGTTCTTC. This translates into CASSLRDRVNNEQFF.

V usage is TRBV11-1 and J usage is TRBJ2-1; D is perhaps TRBD1 (6 bases). The CDR3 contains 16 residues. The V gene lost 7 bases and the J gene lost 6 bases, with 22 bases spanning the gap. Germline-derived CDR1 and CDR2 are SGHAT and FQDESV (reference sequence). The CDR3 DNA reads TGTGCCAGCACCCTCCTTTCAATCCGGGACATCAATGAGCAGTTCTTC. Translating it yields CASTLLSIRDINEQFF.